The present T cell receptor beta chain was sequenced within a study of T cells after yellow fever vaccination. Notes on the study in general: Although the secondary response was weaker, it peaked faster, at day 5 versus 15.

Per germline, CDR1 SGHTA and CDR2 FQGTGA. This CDR3 is 15 amino acids long. V lost 5 bases, J lost 5 bases, and 11 bases stayed unmatched. The study made its TCR cDNA through 5'RACE template switching. That step introduced a universal primer site along with UMIs. Via MiXCR, TCRdb re-called the 5' RACE reads, giving one row per CDR3 protein. The sample records under 400,000 distinct CDR3 sequences, around 13% being singletons. In regard to this clonotype: The antigen is not known.

The sample was CD4+ T cells sorted from PBMCs, taken 15 days after the yellow fever booster vaccination. This chain uses TRBV7-3 with TRBJ1-1; TRBD1 matches at 7 bases. This TCR was recovered from a man aged 18-30 years who received the YFV17D yellow fever vaccine. The CDR3 loop reads CASSTQGGVNTEAFF. CDR3 bases: TGTGCCAGCAGCACCCAGGGGGGAGTTAATACTGAAGCTTTCTTT.